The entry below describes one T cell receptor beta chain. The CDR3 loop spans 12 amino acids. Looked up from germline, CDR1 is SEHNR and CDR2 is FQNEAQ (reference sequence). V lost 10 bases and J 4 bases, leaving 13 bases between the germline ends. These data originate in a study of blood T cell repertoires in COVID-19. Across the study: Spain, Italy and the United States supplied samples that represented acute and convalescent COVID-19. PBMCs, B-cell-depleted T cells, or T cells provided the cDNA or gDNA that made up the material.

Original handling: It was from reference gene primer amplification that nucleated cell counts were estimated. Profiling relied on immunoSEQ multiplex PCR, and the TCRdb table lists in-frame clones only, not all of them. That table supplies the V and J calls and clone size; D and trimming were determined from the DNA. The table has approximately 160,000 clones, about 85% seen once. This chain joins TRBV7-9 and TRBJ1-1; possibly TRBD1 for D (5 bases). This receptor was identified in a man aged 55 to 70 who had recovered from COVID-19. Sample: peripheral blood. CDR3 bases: TGTGCCATCCCCCACGGGGGCACTGAAGCTTTCTTT. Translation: CAIPHGGTEAFF. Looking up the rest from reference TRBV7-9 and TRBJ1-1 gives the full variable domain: DTGVSQNPRHKITKRGQNVTFRCDPISEHNRLYWYRQTLGQGPEFLTYFQNEAQLEKSRLLSDRFSAERPKGSFSTLEIQRTEQGDSAMYLCAIPHGGTEAFFGQGTRLTVV.